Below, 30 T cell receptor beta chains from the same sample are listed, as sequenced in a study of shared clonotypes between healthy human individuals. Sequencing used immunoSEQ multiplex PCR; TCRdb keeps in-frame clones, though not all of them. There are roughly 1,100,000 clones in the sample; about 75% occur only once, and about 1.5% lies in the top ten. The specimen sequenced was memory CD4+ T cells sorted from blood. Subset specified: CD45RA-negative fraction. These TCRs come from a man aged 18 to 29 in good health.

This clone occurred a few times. The DNA for the CDR3 is TGTGCCAGCAGCGACTCCTACGAGCAGTACTTC. Protein sequence: CASSDSYEQYF. The chain is built from TRBV5-4 and TRBJ2-7; no firm D call. Per germline, CDR1 SGHNT and CDR2 YYREEE (reference sequence). The CDR3 is made up of 11 amino acids. V gave up 4 bases and J gave up 0 bases, with 2 bases separating them.

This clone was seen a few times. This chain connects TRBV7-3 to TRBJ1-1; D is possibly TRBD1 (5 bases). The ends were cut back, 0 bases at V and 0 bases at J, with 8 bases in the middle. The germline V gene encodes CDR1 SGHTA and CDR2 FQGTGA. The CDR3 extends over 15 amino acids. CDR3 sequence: CASSLTSQVNTEAFF. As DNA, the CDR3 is TGTGCCAGCAGCTTAACGTCACAGGTGAACACTGAAGCTTTCTTT.

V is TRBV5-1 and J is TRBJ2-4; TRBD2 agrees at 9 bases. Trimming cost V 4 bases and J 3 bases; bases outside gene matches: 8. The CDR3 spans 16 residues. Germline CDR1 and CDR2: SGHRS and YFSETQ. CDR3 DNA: TGCGCCAGCAGCCTGTTAGCGGGAGATGGCAAAAACATTCAGTACTTC. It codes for CASSLLAGDGKNIQYF. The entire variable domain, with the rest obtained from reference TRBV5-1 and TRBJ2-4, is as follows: KAGVTQTPRYLIKTRGQQVTLSCSPISGHRSVSWYQQTPGQGLQFLFEYFSETQRNKGNFPGRFSGRQFSNSRSEMNVSTLELGDSALYLCASSLLAGDGKNIQYFGAGTRLSVL.

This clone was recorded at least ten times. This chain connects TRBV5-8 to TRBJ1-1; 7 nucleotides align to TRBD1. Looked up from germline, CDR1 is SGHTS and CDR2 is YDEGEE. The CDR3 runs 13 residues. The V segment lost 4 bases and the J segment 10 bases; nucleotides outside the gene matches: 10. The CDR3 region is CASSNTGERAAFF. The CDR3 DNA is TGTGCCAGCAGCAATACAGGGGAGAGAGCAGCTTTCTTT.

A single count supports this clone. In DNA, the CDR3 is TGTGCCAGCAGACCGGGGCTAGCGGGTTCCTACGAGCAGTACTTC. The encoded protein is CASRPGLAGSYEQYF. The chain is built from TRBV6-6 and TRBJ2-7; TRBD2 matches at 8 bases. The CDR3 has 15 residues. Germline V gene sequence: CDR1 MNHNY, CDR2 SVGAGI (reference sequence). With 6 bases clipped from V and 1 base from J, the junction kept 8 bases outside the gene matches.

CDR3 coding DNA: TGTGCCAGCAGTTACAACCCAGCGGAGCAGTACTTC. Amino acids: CASSYNPAEQYF. The chain employs TRBV6-6 and TRBJ2-7; D not resolved. Trimming stripped 2 bases from V and 7 bases from J, with 9 bases between. CDR1 MNHNY and CDR2 SVGAGI come from the germline V gene (reference sequence). This CDR3 comprises 12 residues.

DNA for the CDR3: TGCGCCAGCAGCTTTGGAACCAGGACCCGTTGGGACACTGAAGCTTTCTTT. It translates to CASSFGTRTRWDTEAFF. J is TRBJ1-1 and V is TRBV5-1; D not certain. With 2 bases removed from V and 3 bases from J, the gap between germline ends came to 20 bases. CDR3 length: 17 amino acids. CDR1 is SGHRS and CDR2 is YFSETQ in the germline V gene.

CDR3 in amino acids: CASSVQVNEKLFF. The CDR3 region has the DNA TGTGCCAGCAGTGTCCAGGTTAATGAAAAACTGTTTTTT. The V and J genes are TRBV2 and TRBJ1-4, with no clear D. The V end lost 4 bases, the J end lost 4 bases, and 7 bases lay between the germline ends. This CDR3 is built from 13 residues. Germline assignment: CDR1 SNHLY and CDR2 FYNNEI.

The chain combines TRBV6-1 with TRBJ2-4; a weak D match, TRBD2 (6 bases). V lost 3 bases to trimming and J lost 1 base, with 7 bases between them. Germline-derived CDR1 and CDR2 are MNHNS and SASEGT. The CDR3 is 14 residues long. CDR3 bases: TGTGCCAGCAGTGAGGCGGGGGCCAAAAACATTCAGTACTTC. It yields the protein CASSEAGAKNIQYF.

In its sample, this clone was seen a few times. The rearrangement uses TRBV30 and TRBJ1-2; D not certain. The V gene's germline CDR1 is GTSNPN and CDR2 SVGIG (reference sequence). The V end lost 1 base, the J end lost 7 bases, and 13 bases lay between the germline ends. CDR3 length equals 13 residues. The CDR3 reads CAWSALGNGGYTF. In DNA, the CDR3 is TGTGCCTGGAGTGCACTGGGGAATGGTGGCTACACCTTC.

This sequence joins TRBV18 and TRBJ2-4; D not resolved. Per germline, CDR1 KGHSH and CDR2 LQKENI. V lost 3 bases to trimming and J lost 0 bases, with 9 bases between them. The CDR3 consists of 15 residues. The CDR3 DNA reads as TGTGCCAGCTCACCTCCTGGCCTAGCCAAAAACATTCAGTACTTC. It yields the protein CASSPPGLAKNIQYF.

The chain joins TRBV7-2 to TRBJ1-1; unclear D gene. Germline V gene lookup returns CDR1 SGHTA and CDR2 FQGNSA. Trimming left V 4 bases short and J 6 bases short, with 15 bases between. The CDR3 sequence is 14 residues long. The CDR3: CASSSRRVRAEAFF. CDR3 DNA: TGTGCCAGCAGCTCTAGACGGGTTAGGGCTGAAGCTTTCTTT.

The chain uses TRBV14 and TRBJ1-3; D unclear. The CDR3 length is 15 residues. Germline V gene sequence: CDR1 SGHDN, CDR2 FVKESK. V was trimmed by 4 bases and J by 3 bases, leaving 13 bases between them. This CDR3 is CASSPPGLIGNTIYF. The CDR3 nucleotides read TGTGCCAGCAGCCCCCCAGGTCTGATTGGAAACACCATATATTTT.

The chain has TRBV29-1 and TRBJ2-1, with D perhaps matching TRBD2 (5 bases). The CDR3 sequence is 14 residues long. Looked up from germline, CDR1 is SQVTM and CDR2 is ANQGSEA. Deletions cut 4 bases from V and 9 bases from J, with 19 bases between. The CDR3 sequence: CSVGLSTLGLEQFF. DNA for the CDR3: TGCAGCGTTGGGTTATCGACACTAGGACTTGAGCAGTTCTTC.

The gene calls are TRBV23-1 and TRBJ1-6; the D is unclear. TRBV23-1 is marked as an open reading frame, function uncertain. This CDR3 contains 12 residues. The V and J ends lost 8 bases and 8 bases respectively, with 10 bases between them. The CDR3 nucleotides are TGCGCCAGCCTTAACCTTTATTCACCCCTCCACTTT. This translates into CASLNLYSPLHF.

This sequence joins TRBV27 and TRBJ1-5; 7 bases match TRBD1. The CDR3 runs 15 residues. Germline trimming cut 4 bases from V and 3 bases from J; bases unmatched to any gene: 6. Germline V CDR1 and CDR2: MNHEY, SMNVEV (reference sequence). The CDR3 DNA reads TGTGCCAGCAGTTCATGGACAGGCGACAATCAGCCCCAGCATTTT. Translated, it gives CASSSWTGDNQPQHF.

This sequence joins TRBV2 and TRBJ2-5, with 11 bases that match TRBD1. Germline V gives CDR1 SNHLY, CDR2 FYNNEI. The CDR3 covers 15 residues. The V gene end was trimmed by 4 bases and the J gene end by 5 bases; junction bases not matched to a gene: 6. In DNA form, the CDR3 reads TGTGCCAGCAGTGCCGGGACAGGGGGTTGGGAGACCCAGTACTTC. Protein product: CASSAGTGGWETQYF.

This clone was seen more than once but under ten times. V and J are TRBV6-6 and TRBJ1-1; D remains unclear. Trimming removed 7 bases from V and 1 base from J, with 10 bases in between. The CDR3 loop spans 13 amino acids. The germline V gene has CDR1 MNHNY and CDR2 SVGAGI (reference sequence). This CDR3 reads CASTPGRNTEAFF. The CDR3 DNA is TGTGCCAGCACCCCGGGTAGGAACACTGAAGCTTTCTTT.

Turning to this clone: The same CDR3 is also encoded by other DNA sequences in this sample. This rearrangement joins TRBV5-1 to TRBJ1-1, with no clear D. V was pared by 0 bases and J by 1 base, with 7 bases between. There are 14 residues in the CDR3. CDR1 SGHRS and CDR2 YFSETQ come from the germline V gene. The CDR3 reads CASSLGGQNTEAFF. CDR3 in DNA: TGCGCCAGCAGCTTGGGAGGGCAGAACACTGAAGCTTTCTTT.

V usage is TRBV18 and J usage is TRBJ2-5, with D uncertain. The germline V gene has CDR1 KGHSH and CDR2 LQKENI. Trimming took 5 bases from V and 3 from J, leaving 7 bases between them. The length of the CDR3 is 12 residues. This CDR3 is CASSGQKETQYF. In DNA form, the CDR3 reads TGTGCCAGCTCAGGGCAAAAAGAGACCCAGTACTTC.

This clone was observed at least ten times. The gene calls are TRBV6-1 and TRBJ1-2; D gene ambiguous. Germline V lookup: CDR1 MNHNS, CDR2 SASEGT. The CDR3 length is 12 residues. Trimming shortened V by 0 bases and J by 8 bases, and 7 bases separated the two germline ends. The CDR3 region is CASSEASFGYTF. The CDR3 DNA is TGTGCCAGCAGTGAAGCTTCCTTCGGCTACACCTTC.

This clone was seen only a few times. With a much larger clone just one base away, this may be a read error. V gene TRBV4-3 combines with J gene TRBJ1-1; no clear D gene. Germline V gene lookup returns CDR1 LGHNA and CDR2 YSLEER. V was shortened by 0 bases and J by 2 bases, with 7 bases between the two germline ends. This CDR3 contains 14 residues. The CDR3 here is CASSQDWVNTEAFF. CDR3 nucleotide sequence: TGCGCCAGCAGCCAAGACTGGGTAAACACTGAAGCTTTCTTT.

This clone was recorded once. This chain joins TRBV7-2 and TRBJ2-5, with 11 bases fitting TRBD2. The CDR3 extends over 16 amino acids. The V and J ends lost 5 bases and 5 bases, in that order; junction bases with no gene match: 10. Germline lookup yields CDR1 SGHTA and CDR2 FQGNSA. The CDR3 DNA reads TGTGCCAGCAGCCAAAGAATAGCGGGAGGGGTGGAGACCCAGTACTTC. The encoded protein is CASSQRIAGGVETQYF.

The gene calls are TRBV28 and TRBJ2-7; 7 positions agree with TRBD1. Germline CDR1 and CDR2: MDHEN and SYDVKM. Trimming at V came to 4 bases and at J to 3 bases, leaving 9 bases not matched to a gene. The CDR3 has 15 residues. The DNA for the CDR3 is TGTGCCAGCAGTTACGGGGACAGAAAAATCTACGAGCAGTACTTC. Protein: CASSYGDRKIYEQYF.

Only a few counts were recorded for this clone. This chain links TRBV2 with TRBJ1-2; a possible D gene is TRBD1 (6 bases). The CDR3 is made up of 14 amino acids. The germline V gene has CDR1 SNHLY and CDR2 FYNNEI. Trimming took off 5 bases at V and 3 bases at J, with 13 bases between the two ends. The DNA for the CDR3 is TGTGCCAGCAGTCTTAGGGGGGCTGACTATGGCTACACCTTC. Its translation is CASSLRGADYGYTF.

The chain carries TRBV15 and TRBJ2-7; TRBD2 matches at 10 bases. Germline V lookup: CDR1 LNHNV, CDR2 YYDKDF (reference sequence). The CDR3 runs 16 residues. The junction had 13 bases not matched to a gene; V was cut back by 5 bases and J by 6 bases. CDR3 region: CATSSYTSGAPGEQYF. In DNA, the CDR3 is TGTGCCACCAGCTCTTATACTAGCGGGGCTCCGGGCGAGCAGTACTTC.

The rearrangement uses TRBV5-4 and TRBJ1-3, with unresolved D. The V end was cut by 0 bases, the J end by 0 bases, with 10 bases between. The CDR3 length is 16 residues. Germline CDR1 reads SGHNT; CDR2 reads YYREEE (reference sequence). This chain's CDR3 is CASSLAATTSGNTIYF. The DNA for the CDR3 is TGTGCCAGCAGCTTGGCCGCCACCACCTCTGGAAACACCATATATTTT.

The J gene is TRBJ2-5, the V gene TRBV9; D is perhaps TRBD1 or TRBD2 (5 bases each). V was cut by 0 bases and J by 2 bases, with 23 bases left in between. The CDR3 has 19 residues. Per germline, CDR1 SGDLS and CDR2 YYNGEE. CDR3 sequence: CASSVGLTLAPGRQETQYF. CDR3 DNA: TGTGCCAGCAGCGTAGGACTAACTCTAGCCCCGGGACGTCAAGAGACCCAGTACTTC.

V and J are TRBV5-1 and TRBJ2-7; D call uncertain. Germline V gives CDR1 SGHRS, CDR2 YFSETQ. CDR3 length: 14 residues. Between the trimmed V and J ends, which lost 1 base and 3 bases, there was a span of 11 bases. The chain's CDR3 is CASSLRPVGYEQYF. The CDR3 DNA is TGCGCCAGCAGCTTGCGGCCCGTTGGCTACGAGCAGTACTTC.

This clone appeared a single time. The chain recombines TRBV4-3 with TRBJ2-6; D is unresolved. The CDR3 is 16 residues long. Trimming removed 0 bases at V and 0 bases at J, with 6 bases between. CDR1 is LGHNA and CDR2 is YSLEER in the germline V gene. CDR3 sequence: CASSQESFSGANVLTF. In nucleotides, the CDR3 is TGCGCCAGCAGCCAAGAAAGTTTCTCTGGGGCCAACGTCCTGACTTTC.